The rows below give T cell receptor beta chains drawn from one sample of a study of blood T cell repertoires in COVID-19. Only in-frame clones appear in the TCRdb table, and some are missing; sequencing was by immunoSEQ multiplex PCR. The sample has hundreds of thousands of clones, around nine tenths seen once; the top ten hold approximately 7.4%. Sequencing used peripheral blood. The receptors derive from a woman in her sixties or seventies with COVID-19, enrolled during active disease. Each CDR3 is given with its conserved first and last residue. Each record gives: D gene, V gene, clone size, J gene, CDR3 protein, CDR3 DNA. A D gene is named only where the DNA matches it firmly. Where a row states a size, it is once, few, many or the class of an expanded clone; other rows omit it.

D: TRBD2
V: TRBV7-2
size: NA
J: TRBJ2-3
CDR3: CASRFREGGRLVSTDTQYF
DNA: TGTGCCAGCAGATTCCGGGAGGGCGGTCGCTTAGTTAGCACAGATACGCAGTATTTT

D: TRBD1
V: TRBV29-1
size: NA
J: TRBJ2-5
CDR3: CSALNPDRGWQTQYF
DNA: TGCAGCGCCCTAAACCCAGACAGGGGATGGCAGACCCAGTACTTC

D: TRBD1
V: TRBV2
size: NA
J: TRBJ1-5
CDR3: CASSLQGGNQPQHF
DNA: TGTGCCAGCAGTTTACAGGGGGGCAATCAGCCCCAGCATTTT

D: NA
V: TRBV6-2/TRBV6-3
size: few
J: TRBJ2-3
CDR3: CASSYDRGTDTQYF
DNA: TGTGCCAGCAGTTACGATAGGGGTACAGATACGCAGTATTTT

D: TRBD1
V: TRBV5-6
size: NA
J: TRBJ1-3
CDR3: CASSRTGVSGNTIYF
DNA: TGTGCCAGCAGCCGGACAGGCGTCTCTGGAAACACCATATATTTT

D: TRBD2
V: TRBV3-1/TRBV3-2
size: NA
J: TRBJ2-2
CDR3: CASSHGLAGHNGELFF
DNA: TGTGCCAGCAGCCATGGACTAGCGGGGCATAACGGGGAGCTGTTTTTT

D: NA
V: TRBV28
size: NA
J: TRBJ2-3
CDR3: CASSPFLSRTQQHTDTQYF
DNA: TGTGCCAGCAGTCCTTTCCTATCTCGGACTCAACAGCACACAGATACGCAGTATTTT

D: NA
V: TRBV18
size: NA
J: TRBJ2-1
CDR3: CASSPRAGPDNEQFF
DNA: TGTGCCAGCTCACCTCGGGCGGGCCCTGACAATGAGCAGTTCTTC

D: NA
V: TRBV11-2
size: NA
J: TRBJ1-2
CDR3: CASSLGVRYGYTF
DNA: TGTGCCAGCAGCTTGGGAGTGCGTTATGGCTACACCTTC

D: NA
V: TRBV5-6
size: NA
J: TRBJ1-5
CDR3: CASSLLSSVQHF
DNA: TGTGCCAGCAGCTTGCTGTCGTCAGTCCAGCATTTT

D: NA
V: TRBV18
size: NA
J: TRBJ2-5
CDR3: CASSPPGEETQYF
DNA: TGTGCCAGCTCACCACCAGGAGAGGAGACCCAGTACTTC

D: NA
V: TRBV2
size: NA
J: TRBJ1-3
CDR3: CASGARLSGNTIYF
DNA: TGTGCCAGCGGGGCAAGACTCTCTGGAAACACCATATATTTT

D: NA
V: TRBV7-9
size: NA
J: TRBJ1-1
CDR3: CASMGRGSETEAFF
DNA: TGTGCCAGCATGGGCAGGGGATCGGAGACTGAAGCTTTCTTT

D: NA
V: TRBV5-4
size: NA
J: TRBJ2-1
CDR3: CASSLVQGIYNEQFF
DNA: TGTGCCAGCAGCTTGGTACAGGGCATTTACAATGAGCAGTTCTTC

D: TRBD2
V: TRBV29-1
size: NA
J: TRBJ2-1
CDR3: CSVETSGYYNEQFF
DNA: TGCAGCGTTGAGACTAGCGGATACTACAATGAGCAGTTCTTC

D: NA
V: TRBV24-1
size: NA
J: TRBJ1-1
CDR3: CATSKTGTMNTEAFF
DNA: TGTGCCACCAGTAAGACAGGAACCATGAACACTGAAGCTTTCTTT